This T cell receptor (beta chain) was obtained from a study of T cells in Graves' hyperthyroidism and ophthalmopathy. This clonotype has more than one count but fewer than ten. What was amplified from RNA transcripts were TCR beta CDR3 regions. HTBI primers were employed in a first-round RT-PCR of the TCR CDR3. TCRdb ran MiXCR on the multiplex PCR reads and lists one entry per CDR3 protein. The profile shows around 600,000 distinct CDR3 sequences, more than 14% of them singletons. The source of this sequence is a woman aged 50 to 65 with Graves' ophthalmopathy. The sequencing input was blood.

The CDR3 coding sequence is TGCGCCAGCAACCACAACAGGGATGCCTATGGCTACACCTTC. Translation gives CASNHNRDAYGYTF. The chain couples TRBV5-1 to TRBJ1-2; tentatively, D is TRBD1 (6 bases). Per germline, CDR1 SGHRS and CDR2 YFSETQ. The ends were cut back, 6 bases at V and 4 bases at J, with 16 bases in the middle. The CDR3 covers 14 residues.